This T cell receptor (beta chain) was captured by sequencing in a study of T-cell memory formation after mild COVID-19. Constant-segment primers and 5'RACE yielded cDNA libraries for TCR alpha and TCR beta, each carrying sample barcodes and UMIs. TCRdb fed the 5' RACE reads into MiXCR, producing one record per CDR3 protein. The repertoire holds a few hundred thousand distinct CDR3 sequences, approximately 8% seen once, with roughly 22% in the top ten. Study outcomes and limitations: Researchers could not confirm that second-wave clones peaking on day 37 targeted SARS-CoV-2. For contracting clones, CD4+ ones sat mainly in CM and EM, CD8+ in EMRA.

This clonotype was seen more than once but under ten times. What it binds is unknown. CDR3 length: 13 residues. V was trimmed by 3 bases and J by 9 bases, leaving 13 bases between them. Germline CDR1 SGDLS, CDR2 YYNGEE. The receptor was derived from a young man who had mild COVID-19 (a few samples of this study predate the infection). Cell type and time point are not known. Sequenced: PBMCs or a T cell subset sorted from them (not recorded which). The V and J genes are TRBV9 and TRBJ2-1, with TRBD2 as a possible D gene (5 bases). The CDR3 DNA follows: TGTGCCAGCAGCGGAGGTAGGGCGGGTGAGCAGTTCTTC. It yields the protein CASSGGRAGEQFF.